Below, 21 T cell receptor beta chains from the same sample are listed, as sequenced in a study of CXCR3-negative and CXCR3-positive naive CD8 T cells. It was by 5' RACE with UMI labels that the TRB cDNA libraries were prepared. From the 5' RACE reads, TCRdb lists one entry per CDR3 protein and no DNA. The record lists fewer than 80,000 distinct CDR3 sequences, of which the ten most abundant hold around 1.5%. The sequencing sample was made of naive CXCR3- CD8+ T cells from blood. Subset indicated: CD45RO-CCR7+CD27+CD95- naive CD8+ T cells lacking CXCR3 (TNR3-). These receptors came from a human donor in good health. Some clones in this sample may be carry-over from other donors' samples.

CDR3 residues: CASRTSGGAYEQYF. This chain joins TRBV19 and TRBJ2-7; the D call of TRBD2 rests on TCRdb alone, since no DNA is present to check it. Germline lookup yields CDR1 LNHDA and CDR2 SQIVND (reference sequence). The CDR3 sequence is 14 residues long.

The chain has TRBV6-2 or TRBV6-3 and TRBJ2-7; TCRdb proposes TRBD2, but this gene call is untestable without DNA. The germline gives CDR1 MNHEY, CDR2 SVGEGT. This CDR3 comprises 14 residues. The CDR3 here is CASRGASTDHEQYF.

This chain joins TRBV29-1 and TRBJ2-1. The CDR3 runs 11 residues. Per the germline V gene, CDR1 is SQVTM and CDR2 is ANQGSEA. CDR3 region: CSPVAYNEQFF.

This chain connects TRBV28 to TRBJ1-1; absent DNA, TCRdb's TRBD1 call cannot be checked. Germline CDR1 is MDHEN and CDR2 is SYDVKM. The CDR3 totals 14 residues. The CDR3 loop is CASSLSRGNTEAFF.

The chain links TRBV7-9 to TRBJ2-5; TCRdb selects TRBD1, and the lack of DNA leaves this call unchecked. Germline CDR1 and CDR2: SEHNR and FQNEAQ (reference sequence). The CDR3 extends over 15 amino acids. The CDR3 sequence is CASSVINRGQETQYF.

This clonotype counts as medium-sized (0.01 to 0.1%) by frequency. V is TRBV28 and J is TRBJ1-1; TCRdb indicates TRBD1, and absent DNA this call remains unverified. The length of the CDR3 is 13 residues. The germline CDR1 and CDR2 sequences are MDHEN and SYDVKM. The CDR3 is CASSTGGNTEAFF.

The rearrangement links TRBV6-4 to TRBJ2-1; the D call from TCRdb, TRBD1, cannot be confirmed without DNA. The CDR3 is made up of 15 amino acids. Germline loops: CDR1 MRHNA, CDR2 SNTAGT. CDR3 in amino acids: CASSDGTGSYNEQFF.

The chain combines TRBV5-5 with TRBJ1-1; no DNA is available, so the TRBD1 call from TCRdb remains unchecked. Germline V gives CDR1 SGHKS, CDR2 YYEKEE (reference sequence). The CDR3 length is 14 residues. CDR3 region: CASSSGELDTEAFF.

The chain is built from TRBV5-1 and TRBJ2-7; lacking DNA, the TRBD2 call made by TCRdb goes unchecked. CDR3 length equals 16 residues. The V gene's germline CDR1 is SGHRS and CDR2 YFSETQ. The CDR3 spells CASSLATSGSLSEQYF.

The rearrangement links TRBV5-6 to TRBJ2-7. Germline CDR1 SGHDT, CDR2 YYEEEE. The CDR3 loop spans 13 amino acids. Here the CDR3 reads CASSPQQPYEQYF.

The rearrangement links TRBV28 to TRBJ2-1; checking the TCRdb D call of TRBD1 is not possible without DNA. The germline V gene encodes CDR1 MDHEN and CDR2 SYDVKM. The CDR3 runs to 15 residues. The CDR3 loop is CASSPTPGANNEQFF.

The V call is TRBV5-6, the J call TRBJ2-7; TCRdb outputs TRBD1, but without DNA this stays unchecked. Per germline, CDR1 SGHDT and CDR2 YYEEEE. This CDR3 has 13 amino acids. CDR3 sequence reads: CASSPTGFHEQYF.

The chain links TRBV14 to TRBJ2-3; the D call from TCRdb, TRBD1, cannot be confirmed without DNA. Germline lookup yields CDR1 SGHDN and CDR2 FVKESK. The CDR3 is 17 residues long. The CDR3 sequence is CASSQVSGQGADDTQYF. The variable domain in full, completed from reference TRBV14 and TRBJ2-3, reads EAGVTQFPSHSVIEKGQTVTLRCDPISGHDNLYWYRRVMGKEIKFLLHFVKESKQDESGMPNNRFLAERTGGTYSTLKVQPAELEDSGVYFCASSQVSGQGADDTQYFGPGTRLTVL.

The CDR3 sequence: CASSPFGGSADTQYF. V is TRBV12-3 or TRBV12-4 and J is TRBJ2-3; TCRdb calls TRBD2, which cannot be checked without DNA. This CDR3 comprises 15 residues.

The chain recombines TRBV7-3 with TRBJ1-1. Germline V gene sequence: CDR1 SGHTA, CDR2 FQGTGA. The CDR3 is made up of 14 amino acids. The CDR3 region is CASSLGARGTEAFF. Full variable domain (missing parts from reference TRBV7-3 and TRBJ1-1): GAGVSQTPSNKVTEKGKYVELRCDPISGHTALYWYRQSLGQGPEFLIYFQGTGAADDSGLPNDRFFAVRPEGSVSTLKIQRTERGDSAVYLCASSLGARGTEAFFGQGTRLTVV.

This CDR3 reads CASSPLTGTGAYNEQFF. The chain joins TRBV5-6 to TRBJ2-1; the D gene TCRdb calls, TRBD1, cannot be checked with no DNA. The germline CDR1 and CDR2 sequences are SGHDT and YYEEEE. The CDR3 has 17 amino acids.

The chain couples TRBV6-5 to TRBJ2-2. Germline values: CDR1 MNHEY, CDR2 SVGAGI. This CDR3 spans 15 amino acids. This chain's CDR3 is CASSYSQVFTGELFF.

CDR3 protein: CSVEKQGPYEQYF. The V and J genes are TRBV29-1 and TRBJ2-7; TCRdb reports TRBD1, a call that lacks DNA to check it against. This CDR3 has 13 amino acids. Germline values: CDR1 SQVTM, CDR2 ANQGSEA.

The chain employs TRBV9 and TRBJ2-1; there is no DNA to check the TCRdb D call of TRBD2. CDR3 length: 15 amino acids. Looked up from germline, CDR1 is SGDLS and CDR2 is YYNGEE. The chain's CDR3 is CASSVGGTLYNEQFF.

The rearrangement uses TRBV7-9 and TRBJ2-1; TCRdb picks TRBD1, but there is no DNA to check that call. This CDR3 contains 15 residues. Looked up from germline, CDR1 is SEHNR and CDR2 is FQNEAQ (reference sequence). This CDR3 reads CASSPIGQGFGEQFF. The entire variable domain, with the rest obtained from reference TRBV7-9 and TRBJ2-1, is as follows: DTGVSQNPRHKITKRGQNVTFRCDPISEHNRLYWYRQTLGQGPEFLTYFQNEAQLEKSRLLSDRFSAERPKGSFSTLEIQRTEQGDSAMYLCASSPIGQGFGEQFFGPGTRLTVL.

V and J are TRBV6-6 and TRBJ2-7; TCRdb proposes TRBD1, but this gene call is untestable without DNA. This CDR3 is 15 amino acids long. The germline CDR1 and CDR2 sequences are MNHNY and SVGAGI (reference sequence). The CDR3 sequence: CASSYSGRGNYEQYF.